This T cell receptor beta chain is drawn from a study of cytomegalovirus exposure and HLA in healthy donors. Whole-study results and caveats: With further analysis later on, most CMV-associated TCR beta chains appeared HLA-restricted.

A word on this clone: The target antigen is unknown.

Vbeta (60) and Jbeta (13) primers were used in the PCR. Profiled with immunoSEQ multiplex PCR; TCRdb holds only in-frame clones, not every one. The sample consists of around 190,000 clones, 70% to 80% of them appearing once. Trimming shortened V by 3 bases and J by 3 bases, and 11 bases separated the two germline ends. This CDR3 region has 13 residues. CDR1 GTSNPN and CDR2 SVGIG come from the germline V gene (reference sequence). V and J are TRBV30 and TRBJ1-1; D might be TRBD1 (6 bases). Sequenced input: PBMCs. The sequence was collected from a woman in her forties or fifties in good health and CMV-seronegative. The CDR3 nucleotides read TGTGCCTGGAGAGAACAGGGATACACTGAAGCTTTCTTT. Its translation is CAWREQGYTEAFF.